One and the same sample provided the 10 T cell receptor beta chains below, sequenced in a study of long-term antiretroviral therapy in people with HIV. They ran version v3.0 of the immunoSEQ assay at survey level. The repertoire was sequenced with immunoSEQ multiplex PCR; TCRdb's copy has only in-frame clones and lacks some. The table records tens of thousands of clones, roughly four fifths of them present only once. The input for sequencing was unsorted PBMCs, taken 0.4 years after starting antiretroviral therapy. The receptors were sampled from a man aged 50-60 years with HIV.

The chain has TRBV27 and TRBJ2-1, with 12 bases matching TRBD2. The CDR3 consists of 16 residues. After removal of 5 bases from V and 10 bases from J, the junction contained 12 bases not matched to a gene. The V gene's germline CDR1 is MNHEY and CDR2 SMNVEV (reference sequence). The DNA of the CDR3 is TGTGCCAGCAGTCCCTCGCTAGCGGGGGGGCCTCAAGAGCAGTTCTTC. Translating gives CASSPSLAGGPQEQFF.

This chain links TRBV6-1 with TRBJ2-7; the D gene is possibly TRBD2 (5 bases). Trimming stripped 6 bases from V and 0 bases from J, with 12 bases between. The CDR3 spans 14 residues. Germline V gene sequence: CDR1 MNHNS, CDR2 SASEGT. For the CDR3, the DNA is TGTGCCAGCAGCTGGACTGCCCCCTCCTACGAGCAGTACTTC. Translating it yields CASSWTAPSYEQYF.

J is TRBJ2-7 and V is TRBV6-1, with a weak D call TRBD2 (5 bases). The CDR3 spans 19 residues. With 0 bases removed from V and 9 bases from J, the gap between germline ends came to 30 bases. Germline CDR1 MNHNS, CDR2 SASEGT. The CDR3 nucleotides are TGTGCCAGCAGTGAAGCGCTTCGTCCTGCCACAGCCACCTACGAGGGGCAGTACTTC. This translates into CASSEALRPATATYEGQYF.

V is TRBV10-1 and J is TRBJ1-5; TRBD1 might be the D (6 bases). Germline loops: CDR1 WNHNN, CDR2 SYGVQD (reference sequence). V lost 7 bases, J lost 0 bases, and 13 bases lay in between. The CDR3 contains 15 residues. The CDR3 DNA follows: TGCGCCAGCACCCGGGGACAATGTAGCAATCAGCCCCAGCATTTT. Translating gives CASTRGQCSNQPQHF.

J is TRBJ2-1 and V is TRBV7-3, with unresolved D. The CDR3 is made up of 14 amino acids. The V gene's germline CDR1 is SGHTA and CDR2 FQGTGA. V lost 0 bases and J lost 6, with 9 bases in between. The DNA for the CDR3 is TGTGCCAGCAGCTTAACAGCCGACGGCAATGAGCAGTTCTTC. Its protein product is CASSLTADGNEQFF.

The chain links TRBV28 to TRBJ2-1; D remains unclear. Germline lookup yields CDR1 MDHEN and CDR2 SYDVKM. V was trimmed by 2 bases and J by 8 bases, leaving 4 bases between them. The CDR3 totals 11 residues. Here the CDR3 reads CASSLEDEQFF. DNA for the CDR3: TGTGCCAGCAGTTTAGAAGATGAGCAGTTCTTC.

The chain is built from TRBV5-1 and TRBJ2-7; a possible D gene is TRBD1 (5 bases). The CDR3 has 13 residues. CDR1 is SGHRS and CDR2 is YFSETQ in the germline V gene. Trimming cost V 0 bases and J 7 bases, with 11 bases left between them. The DNA for the CDR3 is TGCGCCAGCAGCTTGGCGACAGCCCGAGAGCAGTACTTC. It is translated as CASSLATAREQYF.

This rearrangement joins TRBV6-1 to TRBJ1-6; 9 bases fit TRBD1. V shed 6 bases, J shed 10 bases, and the junction held 7 bases outside the gene matches. The germline CDR1 and CDR2 sequences are MNHNS and SASEGT. CDR3 length: 14 residues. As DNA, the CDR3 is TGTGCCAGCAGGAGGGACAGGGAAGGGTCACCCCTCCACTTT. This translates into CASRRDREGSPLHF.

The CDR3 DNA reads as TGTGCCAGCAGTTTGGGCCAAATGAACACTGAAGCTTTCTTT. Translation: CASSLGQMNTEAFF. The rearrangement uses TRBV28 and TRBJ1-1; D is unclear. Germline V CDR1 and CDR2: MDHEN, SYDVKM. The CDR3 length is 14 residues. V was cut by 3 bases and J by 0 bases, with 8 bases left in between.

There are a few counts of this clone. The chain carries TRBV15 and TRBJ1-2; D gene unclear. Germline V gene data show CDR1 as LNHNV and CDR2 as YYDKDF (reference sequence). Trimming left V 8 bases short and J 7 bases short, with 20 bases between. The CDR3 spans 14 residues. CDR3 nucleotide sequence: TGTGCCACCTCTATCACTCCGGGAACCGGTGGCTACACCTTC. It encodes CATSITPGTGGYTF.